The T cell receptor (beta chain) under discussion was sequenced for a study of beta chain features in type 1 diabetes. Background on the study: Age and gender were similar between patients and healthy donors, as were cell yields. Study-wide results and limits: Type 1 diabetes patients had moderately but significantly shorter TCRB CDR3s in all four CD4+ subsets. Patients' naive, central memory and regulatory TCRB repertoires appeared more alike than those of healthy donors.

Each donor gave one heparinised blood draw averaging around 120 mL. Sorting with CD45RO/CCR7/CD25/CD127/CD95/CD27 yielded naive, central memory, regulatory and stem-like memory CD4+ cells. In this sample, this clone turned up a few times. The antigen is unknown. The V gene lost 2 bases and the J gene lost 5 bases, with 19 bases spanning the gap. The CDR3 contains 16 residues. From germline, CDR1 is SGDLS and CDR2 YYNGEE. cDNA synthesis used the whole RNA isolate, giving expressed TCRB sequences. TCRdb keeps only in-frame clones here, not all; method: immunoSEQ multiplex PCR. Of a few hundred thousand clones listed, roughly a quarter are singletons.

Sequenced: naive CD4+ T cells from blood. This rearrangement joins TRBV9 to TRBJ1-1; tentatively, D is TRBD1 (5 bases). The origin of this receptor is a woman younger than 45 with type 1 diabetes. The CDR3 protein is CASSVYLPGGRTEAFF. CDR3 DNA: TGTGCCAGCAGCGTTTACCTACCCGGGGGGAGGACTGAAGCTTTCTTT.